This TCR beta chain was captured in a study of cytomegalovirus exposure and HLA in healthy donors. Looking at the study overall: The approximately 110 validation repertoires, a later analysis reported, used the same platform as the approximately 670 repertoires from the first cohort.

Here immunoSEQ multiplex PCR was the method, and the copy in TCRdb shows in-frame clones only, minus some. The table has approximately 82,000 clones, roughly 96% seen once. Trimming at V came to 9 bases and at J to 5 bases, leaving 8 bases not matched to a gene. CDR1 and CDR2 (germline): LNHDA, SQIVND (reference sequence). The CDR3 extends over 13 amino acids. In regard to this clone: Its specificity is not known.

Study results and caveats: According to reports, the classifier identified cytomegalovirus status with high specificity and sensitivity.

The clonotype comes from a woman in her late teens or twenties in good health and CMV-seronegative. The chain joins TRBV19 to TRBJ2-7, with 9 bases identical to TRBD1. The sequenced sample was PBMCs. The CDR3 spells CASSGTGMDEQYF. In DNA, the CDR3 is TGTGCCAGCTCCGGGACAGGGATGGACGAGCAGTACTTC.